Listed below are T cell receptor beta chains from one sample, sequenced in a study of CD8 T cells in Susac syndrome. TCRdb re-called the immunoSEQ multiplex PCR reads with MiXCR, one entry per CDR3 protein. The sample includes hundreds of thousands of distinct CDR3 sequences, approximately 85% of them seen just once. The sample comprised CD8+ T cells from PBMCs. These receptors were taken from a human donor with multiple sclerosis. CDR3s include the opening cysteine and the closing phenylalanine or tryptophan. The D gene is left open where the match is weak. A row's size may be missing; if present it is once, few, many or a size class.

j_gene | abundance | d_gene | v_gene | CDR3aa | CDR3nt
TRBJ2-5 | NA | NA | TRBV6-1 | CASSGPGTPGETQYF | TGTGCCAGCAGTGGACCAGGGACGCCCGGGGAGACCCAGTACTTC
TRBJ2-2 | NA | NA | TRBV15 | CATGTGADTGELFF | TGTGCCACCGGGACTGGGGCGGACACCGGGGAGCTGTTTTTT
TRBJ1-1 | NA | NA | TRBV29-1 | CSVVPMSYEAFF | TGCAGCGTTGTCCCAATGAGTTATGAAGCTTTCTTT
TRBJ2-1 | NA | NA | TRBV7-2 | CASSLGQFF | TGTGCCAGCAGCTTAGGACAGTTCTTC
TRBJ2-5 | NA | NA | TRBV20-1 | CSASIGGDVQETQYF | TGCAGTGCTAGTATAGGCGGGGATGTCCAAGAGACCCAGTACTTC
TRBJ1-2 | NA | NA | TRBV13 | CATINRGIFYGYTF | TGTGCCACCATTAATCGGGGGATTTTCTATGGCTACACCTTC
TRBJ2-4 | NA | NA | TRBV5-6 | CASSLVGLAKNIQYF | TGTGCCAGCAGCTTGGTCGGGTTAGCCAAAAACATTCAGTACTTC
TRBJ2-7 | NA | NA | TRBV6-1 | CASSDGVWDSYEQYF | TGTGCCAGCAGTGACGGGGTCTGGGACTCCTACGAGCAGTACTTC
TRBJ2-7 | NA | TRBD2 | TRBV20-1 | CSADGTSGNPSSYEQYF | TGCAGTGCTGATGGGACTAGCGGGAACCCGAGCTCCTACGAGCAGTACTTC
TRBJ2-1 | NA | NA | TRBV28 | CASSLFVNEQFF | TGTGCCAGCAGTTTATTCGTCAATGAGCAGTTCTTC
TRBJ2-1 | NA | TRBD2 | TRBV6-2/TRBV6-3 | CASSYLRESYNEQFF | TGTGCCAGCAGTTACTTGCGGGAGTCCTACAATGAGCAGTTCTTC
TRBJ2-1 | NA | TRBD2 | TRBV4-2 | CASSGISLNEQFF | TGTGCCAGTAGCGGGATCTCCTTAAATGAGCAGTTCTTC
TRBJ1-2 | NA | NA | TRBV20-1 | CSASPPPGSIMENGYTF | TGCAGTGCTAGTCCCCCCCCAGGGAGTATAATGGAGAATGGCTACACCTTC
TRBJ2-3 | NA | NA | TRBV20-1 | CSARRRSRIFTDTQYF | TGCAGTGCTCGGAGAAGGTCTAGAATATTCACAGATACGCAGTATTTT
TRBJ2-6 | NA | TRBD2 | TRBV14 | CASSQAGDYAGANVLTF | TGTGCCAGCAGCCAGGCGGGGGACTACGCTGGGGCCAACGTCCTGACTTTC
TRBJ2-7 | NA | TRBD2 | TRBV28 | CASSSRGAASGRAHEQYF | TGTGCCAGCAGCTCAAGGGGGGCAGCTAGCGGGAGGGCCCACGAGCAGTACTTC
TRBJ1-1 | NA | NA | TRBV30 | CAWSDTGSTEAFF | TGTGCCTGGAGTGATACAGGGAGCACTGAAGCTTTCTTT
TRBJ1-1 | few | NA | TRBV19 | CASRPGNTEAFF | TGTGCCAGTCGGCCGGGGAACACTGAAGCTTTCTTT
TRBJ2-5 | NA | NA | TRBV10-3 | CAISEEGYQETQYF | TGTGCCATCAGTGAGGAAGGTTACCAAGAGACCCAGTACTTC
TRBJ2-5 | NA | NA | TRBV19 | CASSAPFQETQYF | TGTGCCAGTAGTGCCCCCTTTCAAGAGACCCAGTACTTC
TRBJ1-5 | NA | NA | TRBV12-3/TRBV12-4 | CASSLKGGQNQPQHF | TGTGCCAGCAGTTTAAAGGGTGGGCAGAATCAGCCCCAGCATTTT
TRBJ1-2 | NA | NA | TRBV18 | CASSPDVASYGYTF | TGTGCCAGCTCACCCGATGTGGCCTCCTATGGCTACACCTTC
TRBJ1-5 | once | NA | TRBV27 | CASSLQRTNGQPQHF | TGTGCCAGCAGTTTACAACGGACGAACGGTCAGCCCCAGCATTTT
TRBJ2-7 | NA | NA | TRBV4-3 | CASSQAPGHLYEQYF | TGCGCCAGCAGCCAGGCCCCGGGACATCTCTACGAGCAGTACTTC
TRBJ2-6 | few | NA | TRBV27 | CASSFGANVLTF | TGTGCCAGCAGTTTCGGGGCCAACGTCCTGACTTTC
TRBJ2-3 | once | NA | TRBV27 | CASSWTYADTQYF | TGTGCCAGCAGCTGGACATATGCAGATACGCAGTATTTT
TRBJ1-2 | NA | NA | TRBV11-2 | CASSSGQIYGYTF | TGTGCCAGCAGCTCCGGACAAATTTATGGCTACACCTTC
TRBJ2-7 | few | TRBD1 | TRBV12-3/TRBV12-4 | CASSLEGTGVPHYEQYF | TGTGCCAGCAGTTTAGAAGGGACAGGGGTCCCCCACTACGAGCAGTACTTC
TRBJ1-5 | NA | NA | TRBV20-1 | CSAKSLSLGQPQHF | TGCAGTGCTAAGAGCTTATCGTTGGGGCAGCCCCAGCATTTT
TRBJ2-4 | NA | NA | TRBV6-2/TRBV6-3 | CASSDSVGNIQYF | TGTGCCAGCAGTGACAGTGTCGGAAACATTCAGTACTTC
TRBJ1-4 | NA | NA | TRBV7-2 | CASSFEYEKLFF | TGTGCCAGCAGCTTTGAATATGAAAAACTGTTTTTT
TRBJ2-5 | NA | TRBD2 | TRBV28 | CASSPTPGLAGVPRETQYF | TGTGCCAGCAGCCCAACCCCGGGACTAGCGGGAGTCCCACGGGAGACCCAGTACTTC
TRBJ2-5 | NA | NA | TRBV28 | CASRNSQETQYF | TGTGCCAGCAGGAACTCCCAAGAGACCCAGTACTTC
TRBJ1-1 | NA | NA | TRBV4-2 | CASSQTQGWTEAFF | TGTGCCAGCAGCCAAACGCAGGGTTGGACTGAAGCTTTCTTT
TRBJ2-7 | NA | TRBD2 | TRBV14 | CASSPTSGIFLSYEQYF | TGTGCCAGCAGCCCTACTAGCGGGATATTTCTTTCCTACGAGCAGTACTTC
TRBJ1-2 | NA | TRBD1 | TRBV4-1 | CASSQVTGDYGYTF | TGCGCCAGCAGCCAAGTCACAGGGGACTATGGCTACACCTTC
TRBJ2-7 | once | NA | TRBV6-2/TRBV6-3 | CASRDLPSYEQYF | TGTGCCAGCAGGGACTTACCCTCCTACGAGCAGTACTTC
TRBJ2-7 | NA | NA | TRBV4-3 | CASSQGRTVVGKVYEQYF | TGCGCCAGCAGCCAAGGGAGAACGGTGGTAGGGAAGGTCTACGAGCAGTACTTC
TRBJ2-4 | NA | TRBD1 | TRBV6-2/TRBV6-3 | CASRQRGPGTGGPIQYF | TGTGCCAGCAGACAGAGGGGTCCCGGGACAGGGGGCCCCATTCAGTACTTC
TRBJ2-5 | NA | NA | TRBV30 | CAWSALSQETQYF | TGTGCCTGGAGCGCCTTATCACAAGAGACCCAGTACTTC
TRBJ2-7 | NA | NA | TRBV7-9 | CASSWEIPGLPEQYF | TGTGCCAGCAGCTGGGAGATACCCGGACTACCCGAGCAGTACTTC
TRBJ2-1 | NA | NA | TRBV27 | CASSLSGQQFF | TGTGCCAGCAGTTTATCGGGACAGCAGTTCTTC
TRBJ2-1 | NA | TRBD1 | TRBV4-3 | CASSQDWTGNNEQFF | TGCGCCAGCAGCCAAGATTGGACAGGGAACAATGAGCAGTTCTTC
TRBJ2-5 | NA | NA | TRBV13 | CASSSKGFKLETQYF | TGTGCCAGCAGCTCAAAAGGCTTCAAGCTTGAGACCCAGTACTTC
TRBJ1-5 | once | NA | TRBV6-2/TRBV6-3 | CASSYGRGHGSNQPQHF | TGTGCCAGCAGTTACGGCAGGGGACACGGTAGCAATCAGCCCCAGCATTTT
TRBJ2-1 | once | NA | TRBV29-1 | CSVAGWEIPANEQFF | TGCAGCGTTGCAGGGTGGGAGATCCCTGCAAATGAGCAGTTCTTC
TRBJ2-7 | NA | TRBD1 | TRBV4-3 | CASSQDPQDRDLSYEQYF | TGCGCCAGCAGCCAAGATCCGCAGGACAGGGACCTCTCCTACGAGCAGTACTTC
TRBJ2-1 | NA | NA | TRBV11-2 | CASSIGPGRADNEQFF | TGTGCCAGCAGCATTGGCCCCGGTAGGGCGGACAATGAGCAGTTCTTC
TRBJ2-2 | NA | NA | TRBV9 | CASSDPGAGNTGELFF | TGTGCCAGCAGCGATCCAGGCGCCGGGAACACCGGGGAGCTGTTTTTT
TRBJ2-1 | NA | TRBD2 | TRBV11-2 | CASTILAGEAREQFF | TGTGCCAGCACCATACTAGCGGGAGAAGCCCGTGAGCAGTTCTTC